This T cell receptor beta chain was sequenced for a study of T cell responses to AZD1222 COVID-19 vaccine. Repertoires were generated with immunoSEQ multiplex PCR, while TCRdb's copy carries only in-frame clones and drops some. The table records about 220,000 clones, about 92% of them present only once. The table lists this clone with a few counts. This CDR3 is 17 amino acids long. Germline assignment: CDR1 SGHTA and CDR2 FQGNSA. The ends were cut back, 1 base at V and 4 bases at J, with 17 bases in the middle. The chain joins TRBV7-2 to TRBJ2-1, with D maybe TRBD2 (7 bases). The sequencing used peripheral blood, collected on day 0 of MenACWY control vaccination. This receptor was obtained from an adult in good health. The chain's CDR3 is CASSLVGGPHLYNEQFF. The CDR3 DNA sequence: TGTGCCAGCAGCTTAGTGGGGGGGCCCCATTTGTACAATGAGCAGTTCTTC.